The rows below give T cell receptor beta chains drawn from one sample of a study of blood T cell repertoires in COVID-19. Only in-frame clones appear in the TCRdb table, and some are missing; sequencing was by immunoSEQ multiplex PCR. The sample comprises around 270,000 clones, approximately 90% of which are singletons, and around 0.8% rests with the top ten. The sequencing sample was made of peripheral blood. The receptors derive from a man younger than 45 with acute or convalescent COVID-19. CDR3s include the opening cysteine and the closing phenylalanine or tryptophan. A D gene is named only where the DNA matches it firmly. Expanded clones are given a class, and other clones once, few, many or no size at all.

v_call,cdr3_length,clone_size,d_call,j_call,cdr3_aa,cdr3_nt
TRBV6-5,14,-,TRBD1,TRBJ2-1,CASIAGGSYNEQFF,TGTGCCAGCATTGCAGGGGGCTCCTACAATGAGCAGTTCTTC
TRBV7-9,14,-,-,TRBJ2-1,CASSLVGRGGEQFF,TGTGCCAGCAGCTTAGTGGGCAGGGGCGGTGAGCAGTTCTTC
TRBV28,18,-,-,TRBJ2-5,CASSLPLVKRKIQETQYF,TGTGCCAGCAGTTTACCTCTAGTTAAGCGTAAGATTCAAGAGACCCAGTACTTC
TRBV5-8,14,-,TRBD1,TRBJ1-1,CASSLEGAWTEAFF,TGTGCCAGCAGCTTGGAGGGGGCTTGGACTGAAGCTTTCTTT
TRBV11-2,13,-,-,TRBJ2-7,CASSNGLSYEQYF,TGTGCCAGCAGCAATGGGCTATCCTACGAGCAGTACTTC
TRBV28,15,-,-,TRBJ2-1,CASNLYSGRTNEQFF,TGTGCCAGCAATTTATATTCCGGGAGAACGAATGAGCAGTTCTTC
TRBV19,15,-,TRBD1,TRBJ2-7,CASSIDPRGSYEQYF,TGTGCCAGTAGTATAGATCCCAGGGGGAGCTACGAGCAGTACTTC
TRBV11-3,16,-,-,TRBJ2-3,CASSLRGGPGGDTQYF,TGTGCCAGCAGCTTGAGAGGCGGCCCCGGGGGAGATACGCAGTATTTT
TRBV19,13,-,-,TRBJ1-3,CATADSNRNTIYF,TGTGCCACCGCGGACAGTAACCGAAACACCATATATTTT
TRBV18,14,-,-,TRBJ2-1,CASSPPQVYNEQFF,TGTGCCAGCTCACCACCTCAGGTCTACAATGAGCAGTTCTTC
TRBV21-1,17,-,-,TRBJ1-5,CASSKGRTGKLNQPQHF,TGTGCCAGCAGCAAAGGACGGACAGGGAAACTCAATCAGCCCCAGCATTTT
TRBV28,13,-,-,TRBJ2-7,CASSLGHTYEQYF,TGTGCCAGCAGTTTAGGACATACCTACGAGCAGTACTTC
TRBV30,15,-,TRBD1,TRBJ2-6,CARTGGYTGANVLTF,TGTGCCCGAACAGGGGGCTACACTGGGGCCAACGTCCTGACTTTC
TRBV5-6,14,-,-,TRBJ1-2,CASNIALRPMGYTF,TGTGCCAGCAACATTGCCCTGCGGCCTATGGGCTACACCTTC
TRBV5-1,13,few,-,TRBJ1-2,CASSLVANYGYTF,TGCGCCAGCAGCTTGGTTGCGAACTATGGCTACACCTTC
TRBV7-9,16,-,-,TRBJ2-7,CASSLDARGMVYEQYF,TGTGCCAGCAGCTTAGACGCGCGGGGAATGGTGTACGAGCAGTACTTC
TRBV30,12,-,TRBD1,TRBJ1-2,CAWSADRGGYTF,TGTGCCTGGAGTGCGGACAGGGGAGGCTACACCTTC
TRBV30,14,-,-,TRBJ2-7,CAWTSLRESYEQYF,TGTGCCTGGACGTCCCTAAGGGAGTCCTACGAGCAGTACTTC
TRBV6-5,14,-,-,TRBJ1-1,CASTPGVVNTEAFF,TGTGCCAGCACCCCGGGTGTCGTGAACACTGAAGCTTTCTTT
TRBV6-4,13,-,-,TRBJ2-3,CASSDSDADTQYF,TGTGCCAGCAGTGACAGCGACGCAGATACGCAGTATTTT
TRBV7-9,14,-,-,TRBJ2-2,CASFPGQNTGELFF,TGTGCCAGCTTTCCAGGGCAGAACACCGGGGAGCTGTTTTTT
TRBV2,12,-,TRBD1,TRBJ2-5,CASRDRQETQYF,TGTGCCAGCAGGGACAGGCAAGAGACCCAGTACTTC
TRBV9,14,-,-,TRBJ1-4,CASSVTPRDEKLFF,TGTGCCAGCAGCGTAACCCCCCGGGATGAAAAACTGTTTTTT
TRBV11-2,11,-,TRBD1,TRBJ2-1,CASTGVAEQFF,TGTGCCAGTACAGGGGTGGCTGAGCAGTTCTTC
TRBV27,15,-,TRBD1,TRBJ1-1,CASSHRQGSWTEAFF,TGTGCCAGCAGTCACCGACAGGGTTCCTGGACTGAAGCTTTCTTT
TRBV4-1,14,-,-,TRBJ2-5,CASSQDVQGGTQYF,TGCGCCAGCAGCCAAGATGTGCAGGGTGGGACCCAGTACTTC
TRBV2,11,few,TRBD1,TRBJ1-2,CARTRDSRYTF,TGTGCCAGGACCCGGGACAGCCGCTACACCTTC
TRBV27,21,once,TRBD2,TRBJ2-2,CASSLLYRGLAGATNTGELFF,TGTGCCAGCAGTCTGTTGTATCGGGGACTAGCGGGGGCCACGAACACCGGGGAGCTGTTTTTT
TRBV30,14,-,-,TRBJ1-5,CAWSVGLSNQPQHF,TGTGCCTGGAGTGTAGGACTTAGCAATCAGCCCCAGCATTTT
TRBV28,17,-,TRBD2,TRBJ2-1,CASSNRLAGLTEDEQFF,TGTGCCAGCAGTAACAGACTAGCGGGTCTAACAGAGGATGAGCAGTTCTTC
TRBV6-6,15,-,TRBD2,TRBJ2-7,CASSYPGGARYEQYF,TGTGCCAGCAGTTACCCCGGGGGGGCGAGATACGAGCAGTACTTC
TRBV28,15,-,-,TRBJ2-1,CASRLQTSPGNEQFF,TGTGCCAGCAGATTACAAACTTCCCCCGGCAATGAGCAGTTCTTC
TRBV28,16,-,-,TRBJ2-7,CASSFLWGDAGAEQYF,TGTGCCAGCAGTTTCCTTTGGGGGGACGCCGGTGCCGAGCAGTACTTC
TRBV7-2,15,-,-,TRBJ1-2,CASSFYTGINYGYTF,TGTGCCAGCAGCTTCTACACGGGGATTAACTATGGCTACACCTTC
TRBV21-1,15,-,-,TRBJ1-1,CASSKRTGVYPEAFF,TGTGCCAGCAGCAAAAGGACAGGGGTGTATCCTGAAGCTTTCTTT
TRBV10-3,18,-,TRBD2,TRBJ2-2,CAINPGLAGGINTGELFF,TGTGCCATCAATCCGGGACTAGCGGGGGGAATTAACACCGGGGAGCTGTTTTTT
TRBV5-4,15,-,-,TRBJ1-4,CASSLDLAGNEKLFF,TGTGCCAGCAGCTTGGATCTGGCAGGGAATGAAAAACTGTTTTTT
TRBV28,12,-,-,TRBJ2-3,CASRLNDITQYF,TGTGCCAGCAGACTAAACGATATCACGCAGTATTTT
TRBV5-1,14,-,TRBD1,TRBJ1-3,CASSSGTGRNTIYF,TGCGCCAGCAGCTCCGGGACAGGGAGGAACACCATATATTTT
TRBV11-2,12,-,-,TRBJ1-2,CASSAGQFGYTF,TGTGCCAGCAGCGCCGGACAGTTCGGCTACACCTTC
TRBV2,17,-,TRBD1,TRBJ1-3,CASSGTGGPFSGNTIYF,TGTGCCAGCAGTGGGACAGGGGGTCCGTTCTCTGGAAACACCATATATTTT
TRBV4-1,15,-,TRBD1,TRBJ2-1,CASSQPGQGYSEQFF,TGCGCCAGCAGCCAGCCGGGACAGGGGTACAGCGAGCAGTTCTTC
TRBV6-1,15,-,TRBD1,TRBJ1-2,CASSDWTGANYGYTF,TGTGCCAGCAGTGATTGGACAGGCGCTAACTATGGCTACACCTTC
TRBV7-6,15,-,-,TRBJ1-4,CASSLDRTTSEKLFF,TGTGCCAGCAGCCTCGACAGGACGACGAGTGAAAAACTGTTTTTT
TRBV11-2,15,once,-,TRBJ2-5,CASSLLVGRQETQYF,TGTGCCAGCAGCTTATTGGTAGGGAGGCAAGAGACCCAGTACTTC
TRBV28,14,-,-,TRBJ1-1,CASSLETVNTEAFF,TGTGCCAGCAGTTTGGAGACAGTGAACACTGAAGCTTTCTTT
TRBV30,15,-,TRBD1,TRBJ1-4,CAWSANAGQGGKLFF,TGTGCCTGGAGCGCCAACGCCGGACAGGGTGGAAAACTGTTTTTT
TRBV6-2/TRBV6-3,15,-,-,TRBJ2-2,CASSSHQGNTGELFF,TGTGCCAGCAGTTCCCACCAGGGGAACACCGGGGAGCTGTTTTTT
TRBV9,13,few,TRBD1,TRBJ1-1,CASSTGTDTEAFF,TGTGCCAGCAGCACCGGGACAGACACTGAAGCTTTCTTT
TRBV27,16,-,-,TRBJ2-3,CASRQESGASTDTQYF,TGTGCCAGCAGGCAGGAATCAGGGGCCAGCACAGATACGCAGTATTTT
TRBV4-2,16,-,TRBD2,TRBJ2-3,CASRRTTSVVEDTQYF,TGTGCCAGCAGGCGGACGACTAGCGTAGTGGAAGATACGCAGTATTTT
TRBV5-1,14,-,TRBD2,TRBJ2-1,CASSLGLANNEQFF,TGCGCCAGCAGCTTGGGACTAGCCAACAATGAGCAGTTCTTC
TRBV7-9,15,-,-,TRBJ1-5,CASSLSDRGNQPQHF,TGTGCCAGCAGCCTATCGGACAGAGGCAATCAGCCCCAGCATTTT
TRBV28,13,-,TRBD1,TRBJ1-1,CASRGQGGAEAFF,TGTGCCAGCAGGGGACAGGGTGGCGCTGAAGCTTTCTTT